This T cell receptor (beta chain) was sequenced for a study of T cell changes during pregnancy in multiple sclerosis. Sequencing used immunoSEQ multiplex PCR; TCRdb keeps in-frame clones, though not all of them. Seen here are more than 45,000 clones, 80% to 95% observed once, and the top ten hold just over 0.55%. Trimming took 6 bases from V and 4 from J, leaving 15 bases between them. Germline values: CDR1 SQVTM, CDR2 ANQGSEA. CDR3 length equals 13 residues. The clonotype originates from a female donor with multiple sclerosis, enrolled in a pregnancy study. The rearrangement uses TRBV29-1 and TRBJ2-5; TRBD1 is a possible D gene (6 bases). This material consisted of CD4+ T cells from peripheral blood mononuclear cells, taken after pregnancy. The CDR3 nucleotides read TGCAGCGTCAACAGGGTTACCGGAGAGACCCAGTACTTC. This codes for CSVNRVTGETQYF.